This T cell receptor beta chain came from a study of identical twins. CDR3 length: 14 residues. V was pared by 7 bases and J by 4 bases, with 7 bases of the junction left unmatched. CDR1 is SNHLY and CDR2 is FYNNEI in the germline V gene. Unique molecular identifiers were in the cDNA, with template-switch universal primer binding. TCRdb reanalysed the 5' RACE reads using MiXCR and keeps one entry per CDR3 protein. The profile shows approximately 620,000 distinct CDR3 sequences, 8.6% of them singletons. The same sample was also used in a study of yellow fever vaccine responses in identical twins.

The clonotype originates from a young woman in good health. The chain employs TRBV2 and TRBJ2-7; 10 positions agree with TRBD1. The sequencing input was PBMCs. CDR3 bases: TGTGCCAGCATATTGGGGACAGGGGTATACGAGCAGTACTTC. Amino acids: CASILGTGVYEQYF.